Each of the 23 T cell receptor beta chains below was sequenced from the same sample in a study of cytomegalovirus exposure and HLA in healthy donors (dated by TCRdb to about 2017). Receptor amplification or capture employed the immunoSEQ multiplex PCR assay. The multiplex PCR relied on a mix of 60 forward primers for TCR Vbeta segments and 13 reverse primers for TCR Jbeta segments. Drawn from immuneACCESS, this table holds only the in-frame rearrangements with V and J called that TCRdb kept. Clones are partly lost; checked studies trace under half to an unresolved V gene and leave the rest unexplained. The sample data list 90,000 to 120,000 clones, and roughly 82% of these were observed just once. Of the sample, under 3.5% falls within the top ten clones. Specimen: PBMCs. These receptors were obtained from a man aged 25 to 45 in good health and CMV-seropositive.

The rearrangement uses TRBV6-1 and TRBJ1-5, with unresolved D. The CDR3 totals 12 residues. Per the germline V gene, CDR1 is MNHNS and CDR2 is SASEGT. The V end lost 3 bases, the J end lost 4 bases, and 4 bases lay between the germline ends. The CDR3 sequence is CASSDLNQPQHF. CDR3 nucleotide sequence: TGTGCCAGCAGTGATCTGAATCAGCCCCAGCATTTT.

V gene TRBV2 combines with J gene TRBJ1-1; no clear D gene. The CDR3 covers 15 residues. The germline V gene encodes CDR1 SNHLY and CDR2 FYNNEI. V lost 3 bases and J lost 1, with 12 bases in between. Written as DNA, the CDR3 is TGTGCCAGCAGTGAGGGCAGCGGTAAGAACACTGAAGCTTTCTTT. Its protein is CASSEGSGKNTEAFF.

This clone has a single count. This chain uses TRBV6-4 with TRBJ2-3, with unresolved D. The CDR3 has 14 residues. The ends were cut back, 4 bases at V and 2 bases at J, with 10 bases in the middle. Germline lookup yields CDR1 MRHNA and CDR2 SNTAGT. CDR3 nucleotides: TGTGCCAGCAGTGCTGGAGTACACACAGATACGCAGTATTTT. Its protein product is CASSAGVHTDTQYF.

This clone was detected only once. The J gene is TRBJ2-3, the V gene TRBV12-1; TRBD2 reflects the table's D call only, with no check against the DNA. TRBV12-1 is listed as a pseudogene. The CDR3 is 18 amino acids. The CDR3 loop is CASSFECSSGDGTDTQYF. The CDR3 nucleotides are TGTGCCAGCAGCTTTGAATGCTCTAGCGGGGACGGCACAGATACGCAGTATTTT.

This clone was recorded once. This chain links TRBV6-7 with TRBJ2-2, with TRBD2 identical over 11 bases. TRBV6-7 is annotated as an ORF whose role is uncertain. This CDR3 contains 20 residues. The J segment lost 4 bases and the V segment lost 0 bases, leaving 13 bases of the junction unmatched. The CDR3 protein is CASSYSIKSGLAGGTGELFF. The CDR3 coding sequence is TGTGCCAGCAGTTACTCGATAAAGTCGGGCCTAGCGGGGGGCACCGGGGAGCTGTTTTTT.

The chain uses TRBV4-2 and TRBJ2-7; 9 bases match TRBD2. Germline CDR1 is LGHNA and CDR2 is YNFKEQ. The CDR3 loop spans 16 amino acids. Trimming cost V 0 bases and J 3 bases; bases outside gene matches: 6. For the CDR3, the DNA is TGTGCCAGCAGCCAAGATGGCGGGGGGGCCAACTACGAGCAGTACTTC. Encoded protein: CASSQDGGGANYEQYF.

This chain links TRBV5-6 with TRBJ1-1; D perhaps matches TRBD1 (6 bases). The CDR3 extends over 15 amino acids. V was cut by 4 bases and J by 4 bases, with 17 bases left in between. Looked up from germline, CDR1 is SGHDT and CDR2 is YYEEEE. The CDR3: CASSALQGKGTEAFF. CDR3 bases: TGTGCCAGCAGCGCGCTACAGGGAAAGGGCACTGAAGCTTTCTTT.

The CDR3 coding sequence is TGTGCCAGCAGTTGGGGACAGAGCTATGGCTACACCTTC. This translates into CASSWGQSYGYTF. This chain links TRBV6-5 with TRBJ1-2, with 7 bases that match TRBD1. The CDR3 consists of 13 residues. Looked up from germline, CDR1 is MNHEY and CDR2 is SVGAGI. V trimming: 4 bases; J trimming: 4 bases; junction bases outside the gene matches: 3.

This chain joins TRBV2 and TRBJ1-6; 7 bases are shared with TRBD1. J was trimmed by 6 bases and V by 3 bases; bases with no gene match: 2. Germline CDR1 reads SNHLY; CDR2 reads FYNNEI. This CDR3 region has 14 residues. DNA of the CDR3: TGTGCCAGCAGTGAGCACAGGGGTAATTCACCCCTCCACTTT. This translates into CASSEHRGNSPLHF.

The chain links TRBV5-4 to TRBJ2-5, with TRBD1 identical over 10 bases. Germline V gene sequence: CDR1 SGHNT, CDR2 YYREEE (reference sequence). The CDR3 runs to 14 residues. V shed 4 bases and J 5 bases; nucleotides not matched to a gene: 5. The CDR3 is CASSPDRGRETQYF. CDR3 nucleotide sequence: TGTGCCAGCAGCCCTGACAGGGGGCGGGAGACCCAGTACTTC.

This clone was detected only a few times. This rearrangement joins TRBV7-9 to TRBJ2-5; 7 positions match TRBD1. The J segment lost 1 base and the V segment lost 10 bases, leaving 18 bases of the junction unmatched. CDR1 is SEHNR, CDR2 FQNEAQ, per germline (reference sequence). The CDR3 has 17 amino acids. CDR3 in amino acids: CAKRCRGPDVGQETQYF. As DNA, the CDR3 is TGTGCCAAGCGATGTAGGGGGCCGGATGTCGGCCAAGAGACCCAGTACTTC.

The chain is built from TRBV2 and TRBJ1-6, with D tentatively TRBD1 (6 bases). Per the germline V gene, CDR1 is SNHLY and CDR2 is FYNNEI. The CDR3 is 13 amino acids. Trimming removed 7 bases from V and 9 bases from J, with 13 bases in between. DNA for the CDR3: TGTGCCAGCATGGGGACACCTGGTTCACCCCTCCACTTT. This gives the protein CASMGTPGSPLHF.

This chain connects TRBV7-9 to TRBJ2-6, with 9 bases that match TRBD1. The CDR3 contains 19 residues. The germline CDR1 and CDR2 sequences are SEHNR and FQNEAQ (reference sequence). With 5 bases clipped from V and 1 base from J, the junction kept 12 bases outside the gene matches. CDR3: CASSPVPGQGSSGANVLTF. The CDR3, as DNA: TGTGCCAGCAGCCCCGTGCCGGGACAGGGTTCATCTGGGGCCAACGTCCTGACTTTC. The complete variable domain, with remaining parts taken from reference TRBV7-9 and TRBJ2-6, reads DTGVSQNPRHKITKRGQNVTFRCDPISEHNRLYWYRQTLGQGPEFLTYFQNEAQLEKSRLLSDRFSAERPKGSFSTLEIQRTEQGDSAMYLCASSPVPGQGSSGANVLTFGAGSRLTVL.

Regarding this clone: A read error may account for a junction end that differs from germline. V usage is TRBV6-5 and J usage is TRBJ1-6, with a weak D call TRBD1 (5 bases). The V gene's germline CDR1 is MNHEY and CDR2 SVGAGI. This CDR3 is 15 amino acids long. The CDR3: CASSYAGTANSPLHF. DNA of the CDR3: TGTGCCAGCAGTTACGCCGGGACTGCGAATTCGCCCCTCCACTTT.

This clone was seen once. This chain links TRBV10-2 with TRBJ1-5; D ambiguous. Germline V gene data show CDR1 as WSHSY and CDR2 as SAAADI. With 3 bases removed from V and 4 bases from J, the gap between germline ends came to 7 bases. The CDR3 contains 13 residues. The CDR3 region has the DNA TGCGCCAGCAGTGACACGGGGAATCAGCCCCAGCATTTT. Encoded protein: CASSDTGNQPQHF.

The CDR3 region has the DNA TGTGCCAGCAGTATGACTAGCGGGGGACCCCTGTACGAGCAGTACTTC. Protein sequence: CASSMTSGGPLYEQYF. The gene calls are TRBV27 and TRBJ2-7; 12 bases match TRBD2. CDR3 size: 16 residues. The J segment lost 4 bases and the V segment lost 5 bases, leaving 9 bases of the junction unmatched. Germline values: CDR1 MNHEY, CDR2 SMNVEV (reference sequence).

The chain combines TRBV7-9 with TRBJ1-2; D is unclear. Germline values: CDR1 SEHNR, CDR2 FQNEAQ (reference sequence). Trimming removed 5 bases at V and 5 bases at J, with 15 bases between. The CDR3 runs to 14 residues. The CDR3 loop reads CASSPGVEGYGYTF. CDR3 nucleotides: TGTGCCAGCAGCCCGGGAGTTGAGGGTTATGGCTACACCTTC.

The chain recombines TRBV10-3 with TRBJ2-7; 7 nucleotides line up with TRBD1. Trimming took 11 bases from V and 3 from J; bases not matched to a gene: 13. Looked up from germline, CDR1 is ENHRY and CDR2 is SYGVKD. The CDR3 is made up of 14 amino acids. CDR3: CAVRDTGEFYEQYF. Written as DNA, the CDR3 is TGTGCCGTTAGAGATACAGGGGAATTCTACGAGCAGTACTTC.

This clone appeared a few times. The chain uses TRBV7-8 and TRBJ2-1, with 8 nucleotides matching TRBD2. Trimming cost V 5 bases and J 7 bases; bases outside gene matches: 10. Germline CDR1 SGHVS, CDR2 FQNEAQ. CDR3 length: 15 residues. The CDR3 coding sequence is TGTGCCAGCAGCCGGAGTGTCGGGACTAGGAATGAGCAGTTCTTC. Translation gives CASSRSVGTRNEQFF. Complete variable domain (other parts from reference TRBV7-8 and TRBJ2-1): GAGVSQSPRYKVAKRGQDVALRCDPISGHVSLFWYQQALGQGPEFLTYFQNEAQLDKSGLPSDRFFAERPEGSVSTLKIQRTQQEDSAVYLCASSRSVGTRNEQFFGPGTRLTVL.

This chain joins TRBV10-3 and TRBJ1-2; the D is unclear. V was pared by 8 bases and J by 5 bases, with 9 bases between. The CDR3 extends over 11 amino acids. The germline CDR1 and CDR2 sequences are ENHRY and SYGVKD. The CDR3 sequence is CAIGVEYGYTF. DNA for the CDR3: TGTGCCATCGGTGTCGAGTATGGCTACACCTTC.

As DNA, the CDR3 is TGTGCCAGCAGTCTTAGCGGGGGGGCTTTCCATGAGCAGTTCTTC. Translating gives CASSLSGGAFHEQFF. The chain carries TRBV6-5 and TRBJ2-1, with TRBD2 matching over 11 bases. The CDR3 extends over 15 amino acids. J was trimmed by 8 bases and V by 5 bases; bases with no gene match: 8. CDR1 and CDR2 from the germline V gene are MNHEY and SVGAGI.

The J gene is TRBJ2-1, the V gene TRBV30; no definite D call. The CDR3 spans 12 residues. Trimming cost V 2 bases and J 4 bases, with 6 bases left between them. Germline CDR1 and CDR2: GTSNPN and SVGIG (reference sequence). In DNA, the CDR3 is TGTGCCTGGAGTCTCCTGTACAATGAGCAGTTCTTC. Its protein is CAWSLLYNEQFF. The full variable domain, completed using reference TRBV30 and TRBJ2-1, is SQTIHQWPATLVQPVGSPLSLECTVEGTSNPNLYWYRQAAGRGLQLLFYSVGIGQISSEVPQNLSASRPQDRQFILSSKKLLLSDSGFYLCAWSLLYNEQFFGPGTRLTVL.

V and J are TRBV6-6 and TRBJ1-1, with D maybe TRBD1 (5 bases). In germline, CDR1 is MNHNY, CDR2 SVGAGI (reference sequence). V was pared by 2 bases and J by 4 bases, with 11 bases between. The CDR3 contains 14 residues. The CDR3 region is CASSYDRGATEAFF. In DNA form, the CDR3 reads TGTGCCAGCAGTTACGATAGGGGTGCCACTGAAGCTTTCTTT.